This passage covers 32 T cell receptor beta chains from one sample sequenced in a study of blood T cell repertoires in COVID-19 (dated by TCRdb to about 2020). Library generation was performed with the immunoSEQ multiplex PCR assay. Held by TCRdb, this immuneACCESS table contains in-frame sequences only and omits some clones. Under half of the omission traces to an unresolved V gene where checked; the cause of the rest is unknown. This sample lists around 260,000 clones; 87% were detected once. The biggest ten clones account for approximately 2.3% of the sample. The sequencing sample was made of peripheral blood. The receptors stem from a woman aged 50 to 60 with acute or convalescent COVID-19.

The chain joins TRBV4-2 to TRBJ2-5, with a possible D match to TRBD1 (6 bases). This CDR3 contains 14 residues. Germline V gene sequence: CDR1 LGHNA, CDR2 YNFKEQ. V gave up 2 bases and J gave up 2 bases, with 9 bases separating them. CDR3 loop: CASSQNQGQETQYF. The CDR3 DNA is TGTGCCAGCAGCCAAAACCAGGGGCAAGAGACCCAGTACTTC.

The chain links TRBV27 to TRBJ1-1, with D unclear. Germline assignment: CDR1 MNHEY and CDR2 SMNVEV (reference sequence). Trimming took 2 bases from V and 9 from J, leaving 13 bases between them. The CDR3 extends over 13 amino acids. CDR3 region: CASSLVPRNKAFF. The CDR3 DNA is TGTGCCAGCAGTTTAGTTCCGCGAAATAAAGCTTTCTTT.

The chain employs TRBV5-4 and TRBJ1-2; 7 bases are a match to TRBD1. CDR3 length: 14 residues. J was trimmed by 2 bases and V by 5 bases; bases with no gene match: 6. The germline V gene encodes CDR1 SGHNT and CDR2 YYREEE (reference sequence). CDR3 nucleotide sequence: TGTGCCAGCAGATCAGAGGGACAGAACTATGGCTACACCTTC. Protein sequence: CASRSEGQNYGYTF.

The CDR3 region is CASSLEARGYGYTF. The CDR3 DNA is TGCGCCAGCAGCTTGGAGGCAAGAGGCTATGGCTACACCTTC. J is TRBJ1-2 and V is TRBV5-1, with unresolved D. This CDR3 contains 14 residues. CDR1 is SGHRS, CDR2 YFSETQ, per germline. The germline V and J ends were trimmed by 0 bases and 4 bases, with 10 bases remaining between them.

The CDR3 loop reads CASSQDRTRESYNEQFF. The DNA for the CDR3 is TGTGCCAGCAGCCAAGATAGGACTAGGGAGTCTTACAATGAGCAGTTCTTC. The rearrangement uses TRBV3-1 (or the pseudogene TRBV3-2) and TRBJ2-1; 7 nucleotides match TRBD2. With V trimmed by 0 bases and J by 4 bases, 9 bases remained unmatched. CDR1 is LGHDT and CDR2 is YNNKEL in the germline V gene (reference sequence). CDR3 length: 17 residues.

The CDR3 is CASSLQGSGTEAFF. DNA for the CDR3: TGTGCCAGCAGTTTACAGGGGTCGGGAACTGAAGCTTTCTTT. The V gene is TRBV27, the J gene TRBJ1-1; D is possibly TRBD1 (6 bases). V was shortened by 2 bases and J by 5 bases, with 12 bases between the two germline ends. The CDR3 sequence is 14 residues long. Germline loops: CDR1 MNHEY, CDR2 SMNVEV (reference sequence).

This rearrangement joins TRBV7-2 to TRBJ1-2; a possible D gene is TRBD1 (6 bases). Germline lookup yields CDR1 SGHTA and CDR2 FQGNSA. The germline V and J ends were trimmed by 1 base and 3 bases, with 12 bases remaining between them. The CDR3 length is 15 residues. This chain's CDR3 is CASSLGVQGHYGYTF. DNA for the CDR3: TGTGCCAGCAGCTTAGGAGTACAGGGTCACTATGGCTACACCTTC.

The chain carries TRBV24-1 and TRBJ2-7, with D uncertain. Trimming cost V 7 bases and J 5 bases, with 14 bases left between them. This CDR3 is 13 amino acids long. CDR1 and CDR2 (germline): KGHDR, SFDVKD. In nucleotides, the CDR3 is TGTGCCACCAGCCACCCAGGTACCCACGAGCAGTACTTC. Protein sequence: CATSHPGTHEQYF.

The CDR3 sequence: CASSPTSTGPYEQYF. The CDR3 DNA reads as TGTGCCAGCAGCCCTACCTCCACAGGTCCCTACGAGCAGTACTTC. The rearrangement joins TRBV7-3 to TRBJ2-7, with D perhaps TRBD1 (5 bases). With 5 bases removed from V and 2 bases from J, the gap between germline ends came to 16 bases. The CDR3 has 15 amino acids. CDR1 and CDR2 (germline): SGHTA, FQGTGA.

The V and J genes are TRBV29-1 and TRBJ2-5; 9 positions agree with TRBD1. The V gene's germline CDR1 is SQVTM and CDR2 ANQGSEA. This CDR3 contains 15 residues. Trimming cost V 2 bases and J 5 bases; bases outside gene matches: 9. As DNA, the CDR3 is TGCAGCGTTGAACCGGGACAGGGAGAACTGGAGACCCAGTACTTC. Amino acids: CSVEPGQGELETQYF.

This clone has a single count. This chain joins TRBV28 and TRBJ2-5; TRBD2 matches at 8 bases. In germline, CDR1 is MDHEN, CDR2 SYDVKM. There are 16 residues in the CDR3. The J segment lost 5 bases and the V segment lost 3 bases, leaving 11 bases of the junction unmatched. CDR3 region: CASSFSLAGAPETQYF. The CDR3 nucleotides are TGTGCCAGCAGTTTTTCGCTAGCGGGCGCGCCGGAGACCCAGTACTTC. Filled out from reference TRBV28 and TRBJ2-5, the complete variable domain reads DVKVTQSSRYLVKRTGEKVFLECVQDMDHENMFWYRQDPGLGLRLIYFSYDVKMKEKGDIPEGYSVSREKKERFSLILESASTNQTSMYLCASSFSLAGAPETQYFGPGTRLLVL.

This chain connects TRBV19 to TRBJ1-2, with TRBD1 matching 9 bases. CDR3 length: 13 residues. V gave up 2 bases and J gave up 7 bases; unmatched junction bases: 2. CDR1 LNHDA and CDR2 SQIVND come from the germline V gene (reference sequence). This CDR3 is CASSIRDRVGYTF. DNA of the CDR3: TGTGCCAGTAGTATACGGGACAGGGTTGGCTACACCTTC.

The chain links TRBV28 to TRBJ2-5; 7 positions match TRBD2. This CDR3 has 14 residues. Germline V lookup: CDR1 MDHEN, CDR2 SYDVKM. Trimming at V came to 3 bases and at J to 7 bases, leaving 8 bases not matched to a gene. CDR3 bases: TGTGCCAGCAGTTTCGGAGGGGTAGCGGGGACCCAGTACTTC. As protein: CASSFGGVAGTQYF.

CDR3 amino acids: CATRRTSGGTDTQYF. The DNA of the CDR3 is TGTGCCACCCGACGGACTAGCGGGGGTACGGATACGCAGTATTTT. This chain joins TRBV10-3 and TRBJ2-3; 13 bases are shared with TRBD2. Germline V lookup: CDR1 ENHRY, CDR2 SYGVKD. V was clipped by 10 bases and J by 6 bases; unmatched bases: 10. The CDR3 is made up of 15 amino acids.

The genes are TRBV4-3 and TRBJ2-5; maybe TRBD2 (5 bases). Germline loops: CDR1 LGHNA, CDR2 YSLEER. This CDR3 is built from 13 residues. V shed 1 base and J shed 2 bases, with 5 bases lying between them. CDR3 region: CASSQGEQETQYF. CDR3 DNA: TGCGCCAGCAGCCAAGGGGAGCAAGAGACCCAGTACTTC.

This sequence joins TRBV20-1 and TRBJ2-2; 10 nucleotides match TRBD2. Trimming took 3 bases from V and 5 from J; bases not matched to a gene: 6. CDR1 is DFQATT and CDR2 is SNEGSKA in the germline V gene (reference sequence). This CDR3 has 15 residues. For the CDR3, the DNA is TGCAGTGCTAGTCCGAGCGGGAGGGGGACCGGGGAGCTGTTTTTT. Amino acid sequence: CSASPSGRGTGELFF.

This chain connects TRBV30 to TRBJ2-7, with D possibly being TRBD1 (6 bases). Trimming removed 0 bases at V and 9 bases at J, with 12 bases between. Germline values: CDR1 GTSNPN, CDR2 SVGIG (reference sequence). The CDR3 covers 12 residues. CDR3 in DNA: TGTGCCTGGAGTGTGGGGGCCCCCGGGCAGTACTTC. This encodes CAWSVGAPGQYF. Filled out from reference TRBV30 and TRBJ2-7, the complete variable domain reads SQTIHQWPATLVQPVGSPLSLECTVEGTSNPNLYWYRQAAGRGLQLLFYSVGIGQISSEVPQNLSASRPQDRQFILSSKKLLLSDSGFYLCAWSVGAPGQYFGPGTRLTVT.

This clone was observed a few times. J is TRBJ2-1 and V is TRBV11-2, with a tentative D call TRBD2 (6 bases). Trimming pared 2 bases from V and 6 bases from J, leaving 8 bases between. The CDR3 consists of 13 residues. Germline CDR1 reads SGHAT; CDR2 reads FQNNGV. CDR3 DNA: TGTGCCAGCAGCTTACTAGCGCGCAATGAGCAGTTCTTC. As protein: CASSLLARNEQFF. The full variable domain, its missing parts supplied by reference TRBV11-2 and TRBJ2-1, is EAGVAQSPRYKIIEKRQSVAFWCNPISGHATLYWYQQILGQGPKLLIQFQNNGVVDDSQLPKDRFSAERLKGVDSTLKIQPAKLEDSAVYLCASSLLARNEQFFGPGTRLTVL.

The chain is built from TRBV27 and TRBJ2-2, with TRBD2 as a possible D gene (6 bases). The V end was cut by 6 bases, the J end by 6 bases, with 8 bases between. Germline-derived CDR1 and CDR2 are MNHEY and SMNVEV (reference sequence). The CDR3 runs 12 residues. In DNA form, the CDR3 reads TGTGCCAGCAGAAGGGAGGCCGGGGAGCTGTTTTTT. Translation gives CASRREAGELFF.

The chain recombines TRBV24-1 with TRBJ2-1; 15 nucleotides align to TRBD2. CDR3 length: 19 residues. Germline values: CDR1 KGHDR, CDR2 SFDVKD. V dropped 4 bases and J dropped 3; count of bases not matched to a gene: 9. CDR3 region: CATSDPGTSGRILYNEQFF. The DNA for the CDR3 is TGTGCCACCAGTGACCCCGGGACTAGCGGGAGGATTCTCTACAATGAGCAGTTCTTC.

The rearrangement links TRBV4-3 to TRBJ2-2; no clear D gene. V lost 1 base, J lost 0 bases, and 6 bases lay in between. Germline V gene lookup returns CDR1 LGHNA and CDR2 YSLEER. The CDR3 covers 15 residues. The CDR3 here is CASSQGNSNTGELFF. DNA of the CDR3: TGCGCCAGCAGCCAAGGAAACTCGAACACCGGGGAGCTGTTTTTT.

This rearrangement joins TRBV28 to TRBJ1-5; D gene unclear. CDR1 MDHEN and CDR2 SYDVKM come from the germline V gene. Trimming cost V 6 bases and J 3 bases, with 15 bases left between them. CDR3 length: 15 amino acids. The CDR3 sequence: CASSPLPSDNQPQHF. CDR3 nucleotide sequence: TGTGCCAGCAGCCCTCTCCCGAGTGACAATCAGCCCCAGCATTTT.

The V and J genes are TRBV7-3 and TRBJ2-1, with TRBD2 matching over 8 bases. Looked up from germline, CDR1 is SGHTA and CDR2 is FQGTGA. V gave up 5 bases and J gave up 6 bases; unmatched junction bases: 9. There are 15 residues in the CDR3. In DNA, the CDR3 is TGTGCCAGCAGCCTATTAGCGGGAACATTCAATGAGCAGTTCTTC. Protein: CASSLLAGTFNEQFF.

Many counts were recorded for this clone. This rearrangement joins TRBV7-9 to TRBJ2-7; 13 bases fit TRBD2. The CDR3 consists of 14 residues. Trimming took 5 bases from V and 6 from J; bases not matched to a gene: 4. Germline loops: CDR1 SEHNR, CDR2 FQNEAQ (reference sequence). Here the CDR3 reads CASSGTSGISEQYF. The CDR3 DNA follows: TGTGCCAGCAGCGGGACTAGCGGGATTAGCGAGCAGTACTTC.

This clone has a handful of counts. This sample also contains other DNA sequences that code for the same CDR3. J is TRBJ2-5 and V is TRBV5-1; 8 bases line up with TRBD1. The CDR3 has 13 amino acids. The V gene end was trimmed by 2 bases and the J gene end by 5 bases; junction bases not matched to a gene: 2. Germline values: CDR1 SGHRS, CDR2 YFSETQ. The DNA of the CDR3 is TGCGCCAGCAGCTTCAGGGGGCGGGAGACCCAGTACTTC. Protein: CASSFRGRETQYF.

This chain connects TRBV24-1 to TRBJ1-3; 8 bases match TRBD1. From germline, CDR1 is KGHDR and CDR2 SFDVKD. V dropped 10 bases and J dropped 0; count of bases not matched to a gene: 7. The CDR3 runs to 15 residues. The chain's CDR3 is CATQGGAGSGNTIYF. The CDR3 DNA sequence: TGTGCCACACAGGGGGGGGCAGGCTCTGGAAACACCATATATTTT.

This clone was picked up one time. In DNA form, the CDR3 reads TGTGCCAGCAGCTTAGGACTAGCGGACGCCACTGTGCAGTACTTC. Translating it yields CASSLGLADATVQYF. The chain couples TRBV7-9 to TRBJ2-7; 9 bases match TRBD2. The CDR3 contains 15 residues. Germline lookup yields CDR1 SEHNR and CDR2 FQNEAQ (reference sequence). With V trimmed by 1 base and J by 9 bases, 10 bases remained unmatched.

V gene TRBV7-8 combines with J gene TRBJ1-1; tentative D call: TRBD1 (5 bases). The CDR3 has 15 amino acids. CDR1 is SGHVS, CDR2 FQNEAQ, per germline. V shed 1 base and J shed 4 bases, with 13 bases lying between them. CDR3 DNA sequence: TGTGCCAGCAGCTTAGGGGTAGGGGTGGGCACTGAAGCTTTCTTT. It is translated as CASSLGVGVGTEAFF.

The chain recombines TRBV10-3 with TRBJ2-1, with TRBD2 matching over 12 bases. The ends lost 6 bases at V and 0 bases at J; junction bases unmatched: 0. The CDR3 spans 15 residues. Germline lookup yields CDR1 ENHRY and CDR2 SYGVKD. Here the CDR3 reads CAIRTSGSSYNEQFF. CDR3 DNA sequence: TGTGCCATCAGGACTAGCGGGAGCTCCTACAATGAGCAGTTCTTC.

This chain links TRBV29-1 with TRBJ2-1, with TRBD2 as a possible D gene (7 bases). The CDR3 length is 13 residues. V shed 3 bases and J shed 8 bases, with 14 bases lying between them. Germline V CDR1 and CDR2: SQVTM, ANQGSEA. Here the CDR3 reads CSVDDRGADEQFF. Here the CDR3 DNA reads TGCAGCGTTGATGACCGGGGGGCAGATGAGCAGTTCTTC.

V is TRBV7-9 and J is TRBJ1-1; D not certain. V lost 5 bases, J lost 4 bases, and 5 bases lay in between. Germline V gene lookup returns CDR1 SEHNR and CDR2 FQNEAQ (reference sequence). This CDR3 is built from 11 residues. The CDR3 region has the DNA TGTGCCAGCAGCGTCCTCACTGAAGCTTTCTTT. Amino acids: CASSVLTEAFF.

In its sample, this clone was seen once. The chain is built from TRBV29-1 and TRBJ1-1, with D tentatively TRBD1 (5 bases). Trimming pared 6 bases from V and 0 bases from J, leaving 14 bases between. The CDR3 is made up of 14 amino acids. Germline assignment: CDR1 SQVTM and CDR2 ANQGSEA. For the CDR3, the DNA is TGCAGCGTGGGGGGTGGAGTCATGAACACTGAAGCTTTCTTT. Its translation is CSVGGGVMNTEAFF. Full variable domain (remainder filled in from reference TRBV29-1 and TRBJ1-1): SAVISQKPSRDICQRGTSLTIQCQVDSQVTMMFWYRQQPGQSLTLIATANQGSEATYESGFVIDKFPISRPNLTFSTLTVSNMSPEDSSIYLCSVGGGVMNTEAFFGQGTRLTVV.